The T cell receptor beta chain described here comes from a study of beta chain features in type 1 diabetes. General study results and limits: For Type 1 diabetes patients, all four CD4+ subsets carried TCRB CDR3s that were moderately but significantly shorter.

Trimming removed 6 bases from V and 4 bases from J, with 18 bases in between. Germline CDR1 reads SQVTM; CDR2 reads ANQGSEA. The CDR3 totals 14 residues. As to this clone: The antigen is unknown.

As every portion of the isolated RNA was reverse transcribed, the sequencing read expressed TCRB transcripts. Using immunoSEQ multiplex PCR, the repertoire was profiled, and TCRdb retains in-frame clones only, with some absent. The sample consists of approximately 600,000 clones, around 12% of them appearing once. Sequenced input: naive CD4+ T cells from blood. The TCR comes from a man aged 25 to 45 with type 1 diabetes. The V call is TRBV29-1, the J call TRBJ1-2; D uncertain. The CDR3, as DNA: TGCAGCGTCGAAACAGTGGGTCGGGGCTATGGCTACACCTTC. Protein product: CSVETVGRGYGYTF. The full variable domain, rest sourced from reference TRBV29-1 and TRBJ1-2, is SAVISQKPSRDICQRGTSLTIQCQVDSQVTMMFWYRQQPGQSLTLIATANQGSEATYESGFVIDKFPISRPNLTFSTLTVSNMSPEDSSIYLCSVETVGRGYGYTFGSGTRLTVV.